What follows is one T cell receptor beta chain and its context. Its target antigen remains unknown. Base qualities are not recorded, but no much larger clone differs from it by a single base. The donors belonged to the validation cohort of approximately 130 subjects, which was separate from the roughly 700-subject first cohort. This sample was taken from a study of cytomegalovirus exposure and HLA in healthy donors (dated by TCRdb to about 2017). Study-wide context: According to a later analysis, the 120 or so validation repertoires were produced on the same platform as the roughly 600 repertoires of the first cohort. To predict cytomegalovirus infection status, the study combined high-throughput TCR immunosequencing, statistical association of individual TCRs with disease status, and machine learning. Along with the approximately 650-subject first cohort, a separate validation cohort of around 120 different subjects was used. The study aimed to test whether cataloging public T cell receptors could reveal signatures of past pathogen exposure.

Libraries came from the immunoSEQ multiplex PCR assay. On the authors' methods: A statistical classification framework was built for diagnosing cytomegalovirus status from the catalog of TCR beta chain sequences. Sourced from immuneACCESS, this table was stored by TCRdb with only in-frame sequences that have V and J called. A share of the clones is absent; for the studies checked, an unresolved V gene accounts for under half, and the remainder has no known explanation. That table gives V, J and clone size, and the DNA gave D and trimming. Recorded for this sample are 100,000 to 120,000 clones; around nine tenths of them occurred a single time. About 1.9% of the sample is held by the ten biggest clonotypes. Trimmed from V: 5 bases; trimmed from J: 2 bases; junction bases lacking a gene match: 3. From the cysteine through the phenylalanine, the CDR3 covers 15 amino acids. CDR3 DNA is the only sequence kept; it has 45 bases, read in frame from the first base. CDR1 and CDR2 (SGHVS, FQNEAQ) derive from the germline V gene.

Summary of the overall study and its limitations: The authors suggested that the approach could potentially be extended to other disease states and immunological phenotypes. In both the original and validation cohorts, the classifier was reported to diagnose cytomegalovirus status with high specificity and sensitivity. In vitro tests confirmed that three of the cytomegalovirus-associated TCR beta chains recognize cytomegalovirus antigens. In a later analysis, TCRs clustered in the first cohort were found to also tend to co-occur in the roughly 120 validation repertoires, with 85% to 95% of cluster scores above 0. The validation cohort had no HLA typing available for a later analysis, so co-occurrence within that cohort was assessed over all 130 or so repertoires. The study gave a list of under 200 TCR beta chains associated with cytomegalovirus. Across donors, most TCR sequences were observed very rarely, whereas some public TCRs were present in many individuals.

Sequenced sample: PBMCs. This receptor was identified in a woman between 18 and 29 years old in good health and CMV-seronegative. The sequence links TRBV7-8 to TRBJ2-5; TRBD2 lines up with 12 middle nucleotides. The CDR3 protein: CASSHLAGGQETQYF. The DNA is TGTGCCAGCAGCCACCTAGCGGGAGGGCAAGAGACCCAGTACTTC.